These 25 T cell receptor beta chains were all obtained from the same sample, sequenced in a study of cytomegalovirus exposure and HLA in healthy donors. TCRdb's copy holds only in-frame clones and misses some; the assay was immunoSEQ multiplex PCR. The sample gives 95,000 to 150,000 clones, under 90% of which show up once; roughly 2% is in the top ten. Source material: PBMCs. These TCRs come from a woman aged 25 to 39 in good health and CMV-seronegative.

J is TRBJ1-1 and V is TRBV9; D uncertain. The germline V gene has CDR1 SGDLS and CDR2 YYNGEE. The CDR3 sequence is 15 residues long. The V and J ends lost 0 bases and 0 bases respectively, with 9 bases between them. The CDR3 is CASSVVPSMNTEAFF. The CDR3 bases are TGTGCCAGCAGCGTAGTACCGAGTATGAACACTGAAGCTTTCTTT.

The rearrangement uses TRBV4-2 and TRBJ2-1; 11 bases match TRBD2. Germline CDR1 reads LGHNA; CDR2 reads YNFKEQ. V lost 0 bases to trimming and J lost 8 bases; unmatched junction nucleotides: 9. The CDR3 sequence is 17 residues long. This CDR3 is CASSQDSTPSGGYEQFF. CDR3 nucleotide sequence: TGTGCCAGCAGCCAAGATTCCACCCCTAGCGGGGGGTATGAGCAGTTCTTC.

The chain is built from TRBV4-1 and TRBJ1-1, with unresolved D. This CDR3 region has 15 residues. CDR1 and CDR2 (germline): MGHRA, YSYEKL. Trimming stripped 5 bases from V and 1 base from J, with 14 bases between. CDR3 in amino acids: CASSARTGENTEAFF. In nucleotides, the CDR3 is TGCGCCAGCAGCGCCCGGACGGGAGAGAACACTGAAGCTTTCTTT.

The chain has TRBV18 and TRBJ1-6; the match to TRBD1 covers 7 bases. This CDR3 is built from 19 residues. The ends lost 3 bases at V and 4 bases at J; junction bases unmatched: 15. Germline lookup yields CDR1 KGHSH and CDR2 LQKENI. The CDR3 DNA is TGTGCCAGCTCACCCGGGGACAGAAACCCCCTTTCTTATAATTCACCCCTCCACTTT. Its protein is CASSPGDRNPLSYNSPLHF.

Only one count was recorded for this clone. This chain's CDR3 is CASSLEGSGGRGRELFF. The DNA for the CDR3 is TGCGCCAGCAGCTTGGAGGGTAGCGGGGGCCGGGGACGGGAGCTGTTTTTT. This chain links TRBV5-1 with TRBJ2-2, with 9 bases lining up with TRBD2. CDR3 length: 17 residues. V shed 0 bases, J shed 9 bases, and the junction held 12 bases outside the gene matches. Germline V gives CDR1 SGHRS, CDR2 YFSETQ.

The chain has TRBV6-1 and TRBJ1-2; 8 nucleotides align to TRBD1. The V and J ends lost 4 bases and 2 bases, in that order; junction bases with no gene match: 12. The CDR3 extends over 17 amino acids. CDR1 and CDR2 (germline): MNHNS, SASEGT. CDR3 protein: CASSALGQENGNYGYTF. DNA for the CDR3: TGTGCCAGCAGTGCCCTGGGACAGGAAAACGGAAACTATGGCTACACCTTC.

This sequence joins TRBV12-5 and TRBJ2-7; possibly TRBD2 for D (6 bases). Germline V gene lookup returns CDR1 LGHNT and CDR2 FRNRAP. Trimming stripped 5 bases from V and 6 bases from J, with 17 bases between. The CDR3 runs to 14 residues. CDR3 amino acids: CASGTRGSALEQYF. The CDR3 DNA reads as TGTGCTAGTGGTACCCGGGGGAGCGCTCTCGAGCAGTACTTC.

V usage is TRBV18 and J usage is TRBJ2-1; 10 nucleotides agree with TRBD1. With 2 bases clipped from V and 14 bases from J, the junction kept 0 bases outside the gene matches. Germline loops: CDR1 KGHSH, CDR2 LQKENI. The CDR3 consists of 11 residues. CDR3 sequence reads: CASSPGTGEFF. The CDR3, as DNA: TGTGCCAGCTCACCAGGGACAGGGGAGTTCTTC.

The rearrangement joins TRBV9 to TRBJ1-6; 7 positions agree with TRBD1. The V gene's germline CDR1 is SGDLS and CDR2 YYNGEE. The CDR3 covers 17 residues. V dropped 0 bases and J dropped 1; count of bases not matched to a gene: 4. CDR3 bases: TGTGCCAGCAGCGTAGCGGCAGGGGGTTCCTATAATTCACCCCTCCACTTT. This sequence encodes CASSVAAGGSYNSPLHF.

The chain recombines TRBV2 with TRBJ2-2; 8 bases agree with TRBD2. The CDR3 is 17 residues long. V lost 9 bases to trimming and J lost 1 base; unmatched junction nucleotides: 13. Germline V gives CDR1 SNHLY, CDR2 FYNNEI. In DNA form, the CDR3 reads TGTGCCAGGACCGGCCGGGAGGGGCGTGGGAACACCGGGGAGCTGTTTTTT. Protein sequence: CARTGREGRGNTGELFF.

The chain couples TRBV6-1 to TRBJ1-1; unclear D gene. Germline CDR1 MNHNS, CDR2 SASEGT. V was pared by 7 bases and J by 4 bases, with 10 bases between. The CDR3 length is 12 residues. The CDR3 loop is CASTPRVTEAFF. CDR3 DNA: TGTGCCAGCACCCCCCGGGTCACTGAAGCTTTCTTT.

The genes are TRBV9 and TRBJ1-1; D is uncertain. Trimming shortened V by 0 bases and J by 4 bases, and 13 bases separated the two germline ends. CDR3 length: 15 residues. Germline CDR1 SGDLS, CDR2 YYNGEE. The CDR3 coding sequence is TGTGCCAGCAGCGTAGGTGGCGGGAAGGGCACTGAAGCTTTCTTT. This sequence encodes CASSVGGGKGTEAFF. The full variable domain, its missing parts supplied by reference TRBV9 and TRBJ1-1, is DSGVTQTPKHLITATGQRVTLRCSPRSGDLSVYWYQQSLDQGLQFLIQYYNGEERAKGNILERFSAQQFPDLHSELNLSSLELGDSALYFCASSVGGGKGTEAFFGQGTRLTVV.

The V call is TRBV6-5, the J call TRBJ1-4, with 7 bases identical to TRBD1. The CDR3 length is 15 residues. With V trimmed by 6 bases and J by 8 bases, 12 bases remained unmatched. The germline V gene has CDR1 MNHEY and CDR2 SVGAGI. CDR3: CASRKGSGGREKLFF. The CDR3 nucleotides read TGTGCCAGCAGAAAAGGTTCAGGGGGAAGGGAAAAACTGTTTTTT.

This rearrangement joins TRBV5-6 to TRBJ1-2; 9 bases are a match to TRBD1. The trim removed 3 bases at V and 7 bases at J, leaving 16 bases unmatched. CDR3 length equals 17 residues. From germline, CDR1 is SGHDT and CDR2 YYEEEE. CDR3 region: CASSSWLGTGILFGYTF. Written as DNA, the CDR3 is TGTGCCAGCAGCTCTTGGCTAGGGACAGGGATCCTCTTTGGCTACACCTTC.

The V and J genes are TRBV9 and TRBJ2-2; 7 bases align to TRBD2. Germline V gene sequence: CDR1 SGDLS, CDR2 YYNGEE. The CDR3 length is 16 residues. The junction had 8 bases not matched to a gene; V was cut back by 0 bases and J by 6 bases. CDR3 loop: CASSVVAGVSPGELFF. CDR3 in DNA: TGTGCCAGCAGCGTAGTGGCGGGGGTTAGTCCCGGGGAGCTGTTTTTT.

This chain connects TRBV7-8 to TRBJ2-7, with 7 bases aligning to TRBD1. Germline CDR1 and CDR2: SGHVS and FQNEAQ. The CDR3 is made up of 13 amino acids. With 5 bases clipped from V and 5 bases from J, the junction kept 6 bases outside the gene matches. CDR3 loop: CASSRQGKDEQYF. The CDR3, as DNA: TGTGCCAGCAGCAGACAGGGCAAGGACGAGCAGTACTTC.

V gene TRBV5-1 combines with J gene TRBJ1-2; tentatively, D is TRBD1 (5 bases). This CDR3 region has 15 residues. V dropped 1 base and J dropped 6 bases, with 16 bases sitting between them. Germline lookup yields CDR1 SGHRS and CDR2 YFSETQ. DNA for the CDR3: TGCGCCAGCAGCTTGTTAGCAGGGAAGGAGAATGGCTACACCTTC. The encoded protein is CASSLLAGKENGYTF. The full variable domain, rest sourced from reference TRBV5-1 and TRBJ1-2, is KAGVTQTPRYLIKTRGQQVTLSCSPISGHRSVSWYQQTPGQGLQFLFEYFSETQRNKGNFPGRFSGRQFSNSRSEMNVSTLELGDSALYLCASSLLAGKENGYTFGSGTRLTVV.

The CDR3 DNA is TGTGCCAGCAGTGAGGGACAGGGGGCTACGAGCTCTAACTATGGCTACACCTTC. Encoded protein: CASSEGQGATSSNYGYTF. The chain joins TRBV25-1 to TRBJ1-2; 12 bases are shared with TRBD1. With V trimmed by 3 bases and J by 0 bases, 8 bases remained unmatched. The CDR3 contains 18 residues. Germline CDR1 reads MGHDK; CDR2 reads SYGVNS.

The rearrangement uses TRBV6-5 and TRBJ1-1; D is uncertain. Germline lookup yields CDR1 MNHEY and CDR2 SVGAGI. The CDR3 consists of 15 residues. V lost 0 bases and J 0 bases, leaving 8 bases between the germline ends. The CDR3 DNA is TGTGCCAGCAGTTACTCGACCGCGGTGAACACTGAAGCTTTCTTT. Amino acids: CASSYSTAVNTEAFF.

The chain is built from TRBV30 and TRBJ1-1, with a tentative D call TRBD1 (5 bases). The germline CDR1 and CDR2 sequences are GTSNPN and SVGIG (reference sequence). The germline V and J ends were trimmed by 2 bases and 0 bases, with 16 bases remaining between them. The CDR3 has 16 residues. This chain's CDR3 is CAWSSSGRAMNTEAFF. CDR3 sequence (DNA): TGTGCCTGGAGTTCATCAGGGAGGGCGATGAACACTGAAGCTTTCTTT.

This chain links TRBV6-6 with TRBJ1-6; perhaps TRBD1 as D (6 bases). Germline-derived CDR1 and CDR2 are MNHNY and SVGAGI (reference sequence). Between the trimmed V and J ends, which lost 2 bases and 7 bases, there was a span of 12 bases. The CDR3 has 15 residues. CDR3 sequence reads: CASSYLGQRNSPLHF. The CDR3 nucleotides are TGTGCCAGCAGTTACCTCGGACAGAGAAATTCACCCCTCCACTTT.

V is TRBV9 and J is TRBJ1-2; D is undetermined. The germline V gene has CDR1 SGDLS and CDR2 YYNGEE. There are 15 residues in the CDR3. Trimming shortened V by 4 bases and J by 3 bases, and 16 bases separated the two germline ends. The CDR3 sequence: CASSQGAGGDYGYTF. The CDR3 DNA is TGTGCCAGCAGCCAAGGCGCGGGCGGGGACTATGGCTACACCTTC.

The chain links TRBV18 to TRBJ1-3, with D possibly matching TRBD1 (5 bases). V was pared by 4 bases and J by 0 bases, with 13 bases between. Per germline, CDR1 KGHSH and CDR2 LQKENI. The CDR3 runs to 16 residues. The CDR3 is CASSRNQGNSGNTIYF. For the CDR3, the DNA is TGTGCCAGCTCACGGAACCAGGGCAACTCTGGAAACACCATATATTTT.

The chain carries TRBV10-3 and TRBJ1-6; TRBD1 matches 10 bases. V dropped 5 bases and J dropped 11; count of bases not matched to a gene: 9. Germline loops: CDR1 ENHRY, CDR2 SYGVKD. This CDR3 region has 15 residues. Here the CDR3 DNA reads TGTGCCATCAGTCCCGCCGGGACAGGGGTGGCACCCCTCCACTTT. Translation: CAISPAGTGVAPLHF.

The V call is TRBV27, the J call TRBJ1-2; D remains ambiguous. The CDR3 length is 14 residues. Looked up from germline, CDR1 is MNHEY and CDR2 is SMNVEV (reference sequence). The germline V and J ends were trimmed by 0 bases and 7 bases, with 12 bases remaining between them. CDR3 loop: CASSLSMRGFGYTF. Here the CDR3 DNA reads TGTGCCAGCAGTTTATCCATGCGGGGTTTTGGCTACACCTTC.